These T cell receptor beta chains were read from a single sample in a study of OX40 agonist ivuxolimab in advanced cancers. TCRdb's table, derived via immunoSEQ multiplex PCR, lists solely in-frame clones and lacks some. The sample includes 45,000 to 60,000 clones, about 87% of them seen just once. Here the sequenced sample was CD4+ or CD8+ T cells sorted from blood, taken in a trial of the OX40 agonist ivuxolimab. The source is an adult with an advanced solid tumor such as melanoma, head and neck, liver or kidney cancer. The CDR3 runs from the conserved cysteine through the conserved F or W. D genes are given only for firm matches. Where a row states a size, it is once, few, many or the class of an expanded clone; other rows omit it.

TGTGCCAGCAGTTTAGAGGCCGGCGGGGCCAACGTCCTGACTTTC	CASSLEAGGANVLTF	TRBV27	TRBJ2-6	-	-
TGTGCCAGCAGCTTACTCACAGGGGGAAAAGGAAACACCATATATTTT	CASSLLTGGKGNTIYF	TRBV5-6	TRBJ1-3	TRBD1	few
TGCGCCAGCCGCGAGGGCAGCCTGAGCTCTGGAAACACCATATATTTT	CASREGSLSSGNTIYF	TRBV5-1	TRBJ1-3	-	-
TGTGCCAGCAGTTTATTTGCAGACCTTAGCAATCAGCCCCAGCATTTT	CASSLFADLSNQPQHF	TRBV27	TRBJ1-5	-	once
TGTGCCAGCAGCTTAGGTTCGTGGGATGAGCAGTTCTTC	CASSLGSWDEQFF	TRBV11-3	TRBJ2-1	-	-
TGTGCCAGCAGCTCTAGCGGGAGCTCCTACAATGAGCAGTTCTTC	CASSSSGSSYNEQFF	TRBV9	TRBJ2-1	TRBD2	once
TGTGCCAGTAAGGTCGGACCGTGGAGTCAAGAGACCCAGTACTTC	CASKVGPWSQETQYF	TRBV19	TRBJ2-5	-	once
TGCAGCGTTGGCAGAGAGACCCAGTACTTC	CSVGRETQYF	TRBV29-1	TRBJ2-5	-	-
TGTGCCAGCAGTTCCCCGGGCTATGGCTACACCTTC	CASSSPGYGYTF	TRBV27	TRBJ1-2	-	-
TGTGCCAGCAGACCTCAGCGGGAGGGCACCGGGGAGCTGTTTTTT	CASRPQREGTGELFF	TRBV7-2	TRBJ2-2	TRBD2	-
TGTGCCAGCAGCTCCACCCGACTTCAGCAGTTCTTC	CASSSTRLQQFF	TRBV7-2	TRBJ2-1	-	-
TGTGCCAGCAGCCCCCCCAGGGGAGCTAATGAAAAACTGTTTTTT	CASSPPRGANEKLFF	TRBV2	TRBJ1-4	-	-
TGTGCCAGCAGCGTAGCTGGACTAGCGTACAATGAGCAGTTCTTC	CASSVAGLAYNEQFF	TRBV9	TRBJ2-1	TRBD2	-
TGTGCCAGCAGCCTTAGCGGGAGTTCCTACAATGAGCAGTTCTTC	CASSLSGSSYNEQFF	TRBV28	TRBJ2-1	TRBD2	once
TGTGCCAGCAGCTTAGACAGTACAGGGGAACCCTACGAGCAGTACTTC	CASSLDSTGEPYEQYF	TRBV11-2	TRBJ2-7	TRBD1	-
TGTGCCTGGAGTACTGGGTTGGATTCACCCCTCCACTTT	CAWSTGLDSPLHF	TRBV30	TRBJ1-6	-	few
TGTGCCAGCAGCGTTGGGGTATCAGGGGTCGGGGGGACAGATACGCAGTATTTT	CASSVGVSGVGGTDTQYF	TRBV9	TRBJ2-3	-	few
TGTGCCAGCAGCCTGGGCGCAGGGGGCTTACGTGGCTACACCTTC	CASSLGAGGLRGYTF	TRBV4-2	TRBJ1-2	TRBD1	-
TGCGCCAGCAGCGTCAGACAGGGGAGCTCCTACGAGCAGTACTTC	CASSVRQGSSYEQYF	TRBV5-1	TRBJ2-7	TRBD1	-
TGTGCCAGCAGTCAAAACAGGGGTCAGCCCCAGCATTTT	CASSQNRGQPQHF	TRBV6-5	TRBJ1-5	TRBD1	-
TGTGCCAGCAGTGAAGGGACAACTAACTATGGCTACACCTTC	CASSEGTTNYGYTF	TRBV2	TRBJ1-2	-	-
TGTGCCAGCAGCCATAAGCGGGTCTCCTACAATGAGCAGTTCTTC	CASSHKRVSYNEQFF	TRBV5-4	TRBJ2-1	-	-
TGCGCCAGCAGCTTGGACCCCCAGGGTGGAGATGAAGCTTTCTTT	CASSLDPQGGDEAFF	TRBV5-1	TRBJ1-1	-	-
TGTGCCAGCAGCTTAAAATCGGGAGTAGGGGAGCAGTTCTTC	CASSLKSGVGEQFF	TRBV11-2	TRBJ2-1	-	few
TGTGCCAGCAGTTCATTTCAAGGCAGGGGGCAGGGTCAGCCCCAGCATTTT	CASSSFQGRGQGQPQHF	TRBV27	TRBJ1-5	TRBD1	-
TGCGCCAGCAGCCCGGTTCTAGACCGGCGGAGCCTGGAGACCCAGTACTTC	CASSPVLDRRSLETQYF	TRBV23-1	TRBJ2-5	-	-
TGCGCCAGCAGCTTGTCGGCAGGGGGGGAGACCCAGTACTTC	CASSLSAGGETQYF	TRBV5-1	TRBJ2-5	-	-
TGTGCCAGCAGCCAAATTTGGGGCTACGAGCAGTACTTC	CASSQIWGYEQYF	TRBV14	TRBJ2-7	-	-
TGTGCCAGCAGCGTCGGACAGGGACTAAGCACAGATACGCAGTATTTT	CASSVGQGLSTDTQYF	TRBV9	TRBJ2-3	-	-
TGTGCCAGCTCACGGGGTAGCGGGCAAGAGACCCAGTACTTC	CASSRGSGQETQYF	TRBV18	TRBJ2-5	TRBD2	-
TGTGCCAGCAGCCCCGACAGCCAAGTGCCCTACGAGCAGTACTTC	CASSPDSQVPYEQYF	TRBV4-2	TRBJ2-7	-	-
TGTGCCAGCTCACCATCGTGGGTCGGCGCAGGGGGCACAGATACGCAGTATTTT	CASSPSWVGAGGTDTQYF	TRBV18	TRBJ2-3	-	-
TGTGCCACCCATGGGGGGGCGGGCCCCTACAATGAGCAGTTCTTC	CATHGGAGPYNEQFF	TRBV5-4	TRBJ2-1	-	once
TGCGCCAGCAGCCAGCAGGGGACAGATACGCAGTATTTT	CASSQQGTDTQYF	TRBV5-1	TRBJ2-3	-	-